One and the same sample provided the 25 T cell receptor beta chains below, sequenced in a study of T cell responses to AZD1222 COVID-19 vaccine (dated by TCRdb to 2020 to 2022). The library came from the immunoSEQ multiplex PCR assay. TCRdb holds this immuneACCESS table with in-frame rearrangements only. Some clones are missing; in checked studies, unresolved V genes explain under half, and the rest has no known cause. Here the sample has over 100,000 clones; about nine tenths occur a single time. Roughly 6.9% of the sample is in the top ten clones. Read against the paper, the sample's time point label means: baseline before first vaccination. The sample was peripheral blood, taken on day 0 of AZD1222 vaccination. All receptors derive from an adult in good health.

V is TRBV5-1 and J is TRBJ2-2; no definite D call. The germline V and J ends were trimmed by 0 bases and 3 bases, with 6 bases remaining between them. The CDR3 is 14 residues long. The germline gives CDR1 SGHRS, CDR2 YFSETQ. The CDR3 sequence is CASSLEPHTGELFF. Here the CDR3 DNA reads TGCGCCAGCAGCTTGGAGCCCCACACCGGGGAGCTGTTTTTT.

This rearrangement joins TRBV19 to TRBJ1-5; TRBD1 agrees at 7 bases. The germline V gene has CDR1 LNHDA and CDR2 SQIVND (reference sequence). The V and J ends lost 7 bases and 3 bases, in that order; junction bases with no gene match: 12. The CDR3 is made up of 16 amino acids. CDR3: CASNPRVGQNNQPQHF. CDR3 coding DNA: TGTGCCAGTAACCCCCGGGTGGGACAGAACAATCAGCCCCAGCATTTT.

V gene TRBV9 combines with J gene TRBJ2-1, with 7 positions matching TRBD2. J was trimmed by 4 bases and V by 4 bases; bases with no gene match: 8. Germline V CDR1 and CDR2: SGDLS, YYNGEE. This CDR3 contains 15 residues. CDR3 coding DNA: TGTGCCAGCAGCTTCGCTAGCGGAGGGTACAATGAGCAGTTCTTC. This sequence encodes CASSFASGGYNEQFF.

The chain employs TRBV19 and TRBJ1-5, with 7 bases aligning to TRBD1. The CDR3 is 16 amino acids. Germline V lookup: CDR1 LNHDA, CDR2 SQIVND (reference sequence). Losses at the gene ends were 2 bases for V and 8 bases for J; bases not matched to a gene: 12. CDR3 coding DNA: TGTGCCAGTAGTATAAGCTACAGGGGCCTGGTGGAGCCCCAGCATTTT. Its protein is CASSISYRGLVEPQHF.

The rearrangement joins TRBV30 to TRBJ1-5, with D possibly matching TRBD1 (5 bases). V was pared by 2 bases and J by 7 bases, with 15 bases between. The CDR3 has 14 residues. Per the germline V gene, CDR1 is GTSNPN and CDR2 is SVGIG (reference sequence). CDR3 amino acids: CAWSTGTRGQPQHF. The CDR3 DNA reads as TGTGCCTGGAGTACGGGGACTCGGGGGCAGCCCCAGCATTTT. Filled out from reference TRBV30 and TRBJ1-5, the complete variable domain reads SQTIHQWPATLVQPVGSPLSLECTVEGTSNPNLYWYRQAAGRGLQLLFYSVGIGQISSEVPQNLSASRPQDRQFILSSKKLLLSDSGFYLCAWSTGTRGQPQHFGDGTRLSIL.

This sequence joins TRBV4-2 and TRBJ2-7, with 7 bases lining up with TRBD2. CDR1 and CDR2 from the germline V gene are LGHNA and YNFKEQ. This CDR3 is 14 amino acids long. The ends lost 10 bases at V and 6 bases at J; junction bases unmatched: 15. CDR3 sequence reads: CATGLGGVRGEQYF. The CDR3 DNA reads TGTGCCACCGGCCTGGGGGGGGTGAGGGGCGAGCAGTACTTC.

This clone was counted once. V is TRBV5-8 and J is TRBJ2-5; 13 bases are shared with TRBD2. The CDR3 consists of 16 residues. The V gene's germline CDR1 is SGHTS and CDR2 YDEGEE. V was pared by 4 bases and J by 5 bases, with 8 bases of the junction left unmatched. CDR3 nucleotide sequence: TGTGCCAGCAGCCCGGGACTAGCGGGGCTGGGGGAGACCCAGTACTTC. Amino acid sequence: CASSPGLAGLGETQYF.

The chain recombines TRBV30 with TRBJ1-1; a possible D gene is TRBD1 (5 bases). The CDR3 is 13 residues long. Trimming took off 7 bases at V and 1 base at J, with 13 bases between the two ends. Germline V gene sequence: CDR1 GTSNPN, CDR2 SVGIG (reference sequence). The chain's CDR3 is CASPGRPNTEAFF. As DNA, the CDR3 is TGTGCCTCACCGGGACGCCCGAACACTGAAGCTTTCTTT.

The CDR3 sequence: CAWSVSGSPPDTQYF. In nucleotides, the CDR3 is TGTGCCTGGAGTGTAAGTGGGAGCCCCCCAGATACGCAGTATTTT. This chain uses TRBV30 with TRBJ2-3; perhaps TRBD2 as D (5 bases). CDR3 size: 15 residues. CDR1 and CDR2 from the germline V gene are GTSNPN and SVGIG (reference sequence). V gave up 0 bases and J gave up 4 bases, with 14 bases separating them.

The chain joins TRBV18 to TRBJ2-7; possibly TRBD2 for D (6 bases). Trimming pared 3 bases from V and 0 bases from J, leaving 12 bases between. From germline, CDR1 is KGHSH and CDR2 LQKENI. The CDR3 sequence is 15 residues long. CDR3 amino acids: CASSPGGDLSYEQYF. DNA for the CDR3: TGTGCCAGCTCACCGGGGGGAGACCTCTCCTACGAGCAGTACTTC.

CDR3 nucleotides: TGTGCCAGCAGCTCACCCGACACAGTTGGTTCACCCCTCCACTTT. Amino acids: CASSSPDTVGSPLHF. V usage is TRBV5-4 and J usage is TRBJ1-6; no clear D. CDR1 and CDR2 from the germline V gene are SGHNT and YYREEE (reference sequence). CDR3 length: 15 amino acids. Trimming removed 3 bases from V and 9 bases from J, with 16 bases in between.

Only one count was recorded for this clone. The chain uses TRBV5-8 and TRBJ1-5; perhaps TRBD1 as D (6 bases). Germline CDR1 and CDR2: SGHTS and YDEGEE. The V gene lost 5 bases and the J gene lost 0 bases, with 12 bases spanning the gap. CDR3 length: 15 amino acids. The chain's CDR3 is CASRKGQHSNQPQHF. The CDR3 DNA follows: TGTGCCAGCAGAAAAGGACAGCATAGCAATCAGCCCCAGCATTTT.

This clone showed up just once. V and J are TRBV19 and TRBJ2-4; TRBD2 matches at 7 bases. The length of the CDR3 is 14 residues. The germline V gene has CDR1 LNHDA and CDR2 SQIVND (reference sequence). After removal of 6 bases from V and 7 bases from J, the junction contained 9 bases not matched to a gene. CDR3 loop: CASSQGWRGNIQYF. The CDR3 bases are TGTGCCAGTAGCCAGGGATGGCGGGGGAACATTCAGTACTTC.

V gene TRBV10-3 combines with J gene TRBJ1-5, with a possible D match to TRBD1 (5 bases). The CDR3 covers 14 residues. Germline values: CDR1 ENHRY, CDR2 SYGVKD. V lost 3 bases, J lost 7 bases, and 13 bases lay in between. The CDR3 is CAISDRAVGQPQHF. CDR3 DNA: TGTGCCATCAGTGACAGGGCGGTAGGACAGCCCCAGCATTTT.

The chain combines TRBV16 with TRBJ2-3, with 9 bases identical to TRBD2. J gave up 0 bases and V 4 bases, and 2 bases lay outside the gene matches. The CDR3 totals 15 residues. Per germline, CDR1 KGHSY and CDR2 FQNENV. The CDR3 here is CASSLSGSSTDTQYF. Here the CDR3 DNA reads TGTGCCAGCAGCCTTAGCGGGAGCAGCACAGATACGCAGTATTTT. The full variable domain, completed using reference TRBV16 and TRBJ2-3, is GEEVAQTPKHLVRGEGQKAKLYCAPIKGHSYVFWYQQVLKNEFKFLISFQNENVFDETGMPKERFSAKCLPNSPCSLEIQATKLEDSAVYFCASSLSGSSTDTQYFGPGTRLTVL.

This clone was seen only a few times. The rearrangement uses TRBV6-5 and TRBJ1-2; a possible D gene is TRBD1 (6 bases). Germline loops: CDR1 MNHEY, CDR2 SVGAGI. The germline V and J ends were trimmed by 5 bases and 0 bases, with 13 bases remaining between them. The CDR3 has 15 residues. CDR3 bases: TGTGCCAGCAGTCCCGGGACAAGGCCTAACTATGGCTACACCTTC. It specifies CASSPGTRPNYGYTF.

The chain joins TRBV2 to TRBJ1-1; D remains unclear. Germline V gene data show CDR1 as SNHLY and CDR2 as FYNNEI. Between the trimmed V and J ends, which lost 3 bases and 8 bases, there was a span of 16 bases. The CDR3 extends over 14 amino acids. The DNA for the CDR3 is TGTGCCAGCAGTGATTTAGGATTGGGAACCGAAGCTTTCTTT. Its translation is CASSDLGLGTEAFF.

The genes are TRBV6-4 and TRBJ1-2; 9 nucleotides line up with TRBD1. The CDR3 has 14 residues. Germline V gene lookup returns CDR1 MRHNA and CDR2 SNTAGT. The V segment lost 5 bases and the J segment 8 bases; nucleotides outside the gene matches: 9. The CDR3 spells CASSTGQGSDGYTF. For the CDR3, the DNA is TGTGCCAGCAGTACCGGACAGGGGAGTGACGGCTACACCTTC.

This chain links TRBV5-4 with TRBJ2-4, with D unresolved. The germline V gene has CDR1 SGHNT and CDR2 YYREEE (reference sequence). The V end was cut by 2 bases, the J end by 0 bases, with 3 bases between. The CDR3 sequence is 13 residues long. The chain's CDR3 is CASSFQAKNIQYF. As DNA, the CDR3 is TGTGCCAGCAGCTTCCAAGCCAAAAACATTCAGTACTTC.

This chain uses TRBV29-1 with TRBJ2-4; the D call may be TRBD1 or TRBD2 (5 bases each). Germline V gene sequence: CDR1 SQVTM, CDR2 ANQGSEA. With 4 bases removed from V and 12 bases from J, the gap between germline ends came to 16 bases. The CDR3 consists of 12 residues. The CDR3 bases are TGCAGCGTTGTCGGACAAAAACTAGATCAGTACTTC. Protein product: CSVVGQKLDQYF.

This chain uses TRBV30 with TRBJ1-3, with D unresolved. Germline V gene data show CDR1 as GTSNPN and CDR2 as SVGIG (reference sequence). The CDR3 sequence is 14 residues long. Between the trimmed V and J ends, which lost 2 bases and 4 bases, there was a span of 12 bases. The CDR3 bases are TGTGCCTGGAGTTTAGGCAGCGGGGGAAACACCATATATTTT. Translating it yields CAWSLGSGGNTIYF. Using reference TRBV30 and TRBJ1-3 for the parts outside the CDR3, the full variable domain is SQTIHQWPATLVQPVGSPLSLECTVEGTSNPNLYWYRQAAGRGLQLLFYSVGIGQISSEVPQNLSASRPQDRQFILSSKKLLLSDSGFYLCAWSLGSGGNTIYFGEGSWLTVV.

The chain carries TRBV5-1 and TRBJ1-3; D not certain. The CDR3 runs 18 residues. V was cut by 4 bases and J by 3 bases, with 23 bases left in between. CDR1 is SGHRS, CDR2 YFSETQ, per germline. The CDR3 here is CASSAGRSPERSGNTIYF. The DNA for the CDR3 is TGCGCCAGCAGCGCAGGACGGTCCCCTGAGAGAAGTGGAAACACCATATATTTT.

This rearrangement joins TRBV4-2 to TRBJ1-2; D not certain. This CDR3 contains 12 residues. The V and J ends lost 0 bases and 8 bases respectively, with 7 bases between them. The germline V gene encodes CDR1 LGHNA and CDR2 YNFKEQ. The DNA of the CDR3 is TGTGCCAGCAGCCAAGATTGGTACGGCTACACCTTC. Residues: CASSQDWYGYTF.

The chain uses TRBV30 and TRBJ1-2; TRBD1 aligns across 11 bases. This CDR3 is 15 amino acids long. The germline CDR1 and CDR2 sequences are GTSNPN and SVGIG (reference sequence). V lost 8 bases, J lost 2 bases, and 10 bases stayed unmatched. CDR3 coding DNA: TGTGCCGGACAGGGGGCCCTTACACGAAACTATGGCTACACCTTC. As protein: CAGQGALTRNYGYTF.

The chain joins TRBV5-6 to TRBJ1-6, with no clear D. The CDR3 has 12 residues. The V end was cut by 7 bases, the J end by 8 bases, with 10 bases between. Per the germline V gene, CDR1 is SGHDT and CDR2 is YYEEEE. CDR3: CASHYGDSPLHF. CDR3 sequence (DNA): TGTGCCAGCCACTACGGGGATTCACCCCTCCACTTT.